Listed here are 12 T cell receptor beta chains from one sample, sequenced in a study of early T cells in non-severe SARS-CoV-2 infection. TCRdb independently ran MiXCR on the 5' RACE reads; one entry per CDR3 protein. The sample shows tens of thousands of distinct CDR3 sequences, roughly 4.9% of them seen only once. Sequencing input: whole blood. These receptors were obtained from an adult who was a healthcare worker with PCR-confirmed SARS-CoV-2 infection or an uninfected control (not recorded which).

The gene calls are TRBV20-1 and TRBJ1-5; TRBD1 matches 10 bases. The ends lost 6 bases at V and 4 bases at J; junction bases unmatched: 6. CDR3 length: 14 residues. Germline V gene lookup returns CDR1 DFQATT and CDR2 SNEGSKA (reference sequence). The CDR3 spells CSAQGQGSNQPQHF. The CDR3 DNA reads TGCAGTGCCCAGGGACAGGGGTCTAATCAGCCCCAGCATTTT.

At least ten counts were recorded for this clonotype. V is TRBV5-1 and J is TRBJ2-6; 7 bases are shared with TRBD1. V shed 5 bases and J 4 bases; nucleotides not matched to a gene: 6. Per germline, CDR1 SGHRS and CDR2 YFSETQ. This CDR3 has 15 residues. The CDR3 region is CASSPTGTGANVLTF. In nucleotides, the CDR3 is TGCGCCAGCAGTCCGACAGGGACCGGGGCCAACGTCCTGACTTTC. Complete variable domain (other parts from reference TRBV5-1 and TRBJ2-6): KAGVTQTPRYLIKTRGQQVTLSCSPISGHRSVSWYQQTPGQGLQFLFEYFSETQRNKGNFPGRFSGRQFSNSRSEMNVSTLELGDSALYLCASSPTGTGANVLTFGAGSRLTVL.

CDR3 in DNA: TGTGCCAGCAGACGGGATGGAGTAGGTACGCAGTATTTT. Its protein is CASRRDGVGTQYF. V gene TRBV3-1 combines with J gene TRBJ2-3; the D gene is possibly TRBD2 (5 bases). Germline loops: CDR1 LGHDT, CDR2 YNNKEL (reference sequence). Trimming cost V 6 bases and J 8 bases, with 15 bases left between them. The CDR3 contains 13 residues.

This clonotype was seen repeatedly, ten times or more. V gene TRBV29-1 combines with J gene TRBJ2-7; D not certain. The CDR3 loop spans 13 amino acids. Germline V gene sequence: CDR1 SQVTM, CDR2 ANQGSEA. Trimming left V 3 bases short and J 4 bases short, with 13 bases between. The CDR3 loop is CSVDGQRPYEQYF. The CDR3 DNA reads as TGCAGCGTTGACGGTCAGAGGCCTTACGAGCAGTACTTC.

In its sample, this clonotype was seen a few times. J is TRBJ2-5 and V is TRBV29-1, with TRBD1 matching 8 bases. The CDR3 runs 16 residues. Looked up from germline, CDR1 is SQVTM and CDR2 is ANQGSEA. Trimming at V came to 2 bases and at J to 3 bases, leaving 11 bases not matched to a gene. The chain's CDR3 is CSVEKWTGRIEETQYF. As DNA, the CDR3 is TGCAGCGTTGAAAAGTGGACAGGGAGAATAGAAGAGACCCAGTACTTC.

This clonotype was seen ten or more times. This rearrangement joins TRBV4-2 to TRBJ2-7; D gene ambiguous. This CDR3 has 14 amino acids. V dropped 1 base and J dropped 2 bases, with 9 bases sitting between them. Germline V gene lookup returns CDR1 LGHNA and CDR2 YNFKEQ. CDR3 protein: CASSQGRQTYEQYF. CDR3 sequence (DNA): TGTGCCAGCAGCCAAGGACGTCAAACCTACGAGCAGTACTTC.

At least ten counts were recorded for this clonotype. J is TRBJ1-1 and V is TRBV6-2 or TRBV6-3; tentative D call: TRBD1 (5 bases). This CDR3 spans 15 amino acids. Germline CDR1 and CDR2: MNHEY and SVGEGT. V shed 3 bases and J shed 3 bases, with 14 bases lying between them. The CDR3 DNA follows: TGTGCCAGCAGTTATTTTTACGGGGGTCACACTGAAGCTTTCTTT. Its protein product is CASSYFYGGHTEAFF.

This clonotype appeared many times. This sequence joins TRBV10-3 and TRBJ2-3; D remains unclear. The V gene's germline CDR1 is ENHRY and CDR2 SYGVKD. The length of the CDR3 is 14 residues. The V end was cut by 4 bases, the J end by 0 bases, with 8 bases between. CDR3: CAISAVGSTDTQYF. In DNA, the CDR3 is TGTGCCATCAGTGCAGTGGGAAGCACAGATACGCAGTATTTT.

Many counts were recorded for this clonotype. The rearrangement joins TRBV7-3 to TRBJ2-5; 8 positions agree with TRBD2. Losses at the gene ends were 1 base for V and 5 bases for J; bases not matched to a gene: 3. The CDR3 totals 14 residues. The V gene's germline CDR1 is SGHTA and CDR2 FQGTGA. In nucleotides, the CDR3 is TGTGCCAGCAGCTTAAATAGCGGGATGGAGACCCAGTACTTC. This sequence encodes CASSLNSGMETQYF.

This clonotype has at least ten counts. The chain is built from TRBV5-4 and TRBJ2-2, with D possibly called TRBD1 or TRBD2 (6 bases each). Per the germline V gene, CDR1 is SGHNT and CDR2 is YYREEE (reference sequence). The CDR3 length is 17 residues. The ends were cut back, 4 bases at V and 0 bases at J, with 16 bases in the middle. Here the CDR3 reads CASSQPGGTTNTGELFF. The CDR3 DNA follows: TGTGCCAGCAGCCAGCCTGGGGGGACAACGAACACCGGGGAGCTGTTTTTT.

This clonotype was observed at least ten times. The chain carries TRBV18 and TRBJ1-6; D is perhaps TRBD1 (5 bases). The ends were cut back, 3 bases at V and 7 bases at J, with 10 bases in the middle. Germline V gene lookup returns CDR1 KGHSH and CDR2 LQKENI. The CDR3 is 14 residues long. CDR3 nucleotide sequence: TGTGCCAGCTCACCCATGACAGACAATTCACCCCTCCACTTT. This translates into CASSPMTDNSPLHF.

This clonotype was counted ten times or more. This chain uses TRBV7-9 with TRBJ2-7; no reliable D call. V lost 5 bases, J lost 6 bases, and 14 bases lay in between. CDR3 length equals 13 residues. The germline gives CDR1 SEHNR, CDR2 FQNEAQ (reference sequence). This CDR3 reads CASSPPYTGEQYF. In nucleotides, the CDR3 is TGTGCCAGCAGCCCCCCATACACCGGCGAGCAGTACTTC.